What follows describes a single T cell receptor (beta chain). Its antigen remains unidentified. It was with 60 Vbeta and 13 Jbeta primers that the PCR ran. The method was immunoSEQ multiplex PCR; TCRdb's version includes in-frame clones alone and lacks a portion of them. This table holds about 190,000 clones, approximately 86% found once. This entry comes from a study of cytomegalovirus exposure and HLA in healthy donors. Study-wide results and limits: Many donors carried some public TCRs, although rarity characterized most TCR sequences.

Germline loops: CDR1 MNHEY, CDR2 SMNVEV (reference sequence). There are 16 residues in the CDR3. V shed 3 bases and J 6 bases; nucleotides not matched to a gene: 5. The sample was PBMCs. The chain is built from TRBV27 and TRBJ2-1, with 13 bases lining up with TRBD2. The TCR was taken from a woman under 40 in good health and CMV-seronegative. For the CDR3, the DNA is TGTGCCAGCAGTTTGATACTAGCGGGGGGGATCAATGAGCAGTTCTTC. Translation: CASSLILAGGINEQFF.